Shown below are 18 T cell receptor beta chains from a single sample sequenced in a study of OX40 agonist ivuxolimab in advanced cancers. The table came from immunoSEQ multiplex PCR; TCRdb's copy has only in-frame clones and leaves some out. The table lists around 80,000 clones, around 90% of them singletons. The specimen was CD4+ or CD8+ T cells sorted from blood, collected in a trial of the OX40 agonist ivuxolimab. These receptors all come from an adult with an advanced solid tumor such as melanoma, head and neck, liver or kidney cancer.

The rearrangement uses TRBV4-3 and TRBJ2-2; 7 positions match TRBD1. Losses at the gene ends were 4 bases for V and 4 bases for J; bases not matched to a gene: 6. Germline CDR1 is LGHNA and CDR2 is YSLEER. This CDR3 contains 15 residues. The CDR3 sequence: CASSRDRSSTGELFF. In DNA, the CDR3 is TGCGCCAGCAGCCGGGACAGATCGAGCACCGGGGAGCTGTTTTTT.

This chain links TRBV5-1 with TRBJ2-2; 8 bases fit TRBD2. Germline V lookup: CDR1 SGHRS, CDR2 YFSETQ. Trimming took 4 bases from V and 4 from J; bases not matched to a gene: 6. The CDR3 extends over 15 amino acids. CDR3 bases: TGCGCCAGCAGCCTACTAGCGGTTGGCACCGGGGAGCTGTTTTTT. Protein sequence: CASSLLAVGTGELFF. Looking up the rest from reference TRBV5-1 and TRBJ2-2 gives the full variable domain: KAGVTQTPRYLIKTRGQQVTLSCSPISGHRSVSWYQQTPGQGLQFLFEYFSETQRNKGNFPGRFSGRQFSNSRSEMNVSTLELGDSALYLCASSLLAVGTGELFFGEGSRLTVL.

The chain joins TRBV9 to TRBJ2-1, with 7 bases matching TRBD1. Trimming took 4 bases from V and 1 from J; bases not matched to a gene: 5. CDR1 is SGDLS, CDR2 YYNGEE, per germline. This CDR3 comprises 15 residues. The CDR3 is CASSITGQSYNEQFF. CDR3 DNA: TGTGCCAGCAGCATCACGGGACAGTCCTACAATGAGCAGTTCTTC. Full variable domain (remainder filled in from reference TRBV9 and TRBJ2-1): DSGVTQTPKHLITATGQRVTLRCSPRSGDLSVYWYQQSLDQGLQFLIQYYNGEERAKGNILERFSAQQFPDLHSELNLSSLELGDSALYFCASSITGQSYNEQFFGPGTRLTVL.

Here the CDR3 DNA reads TGTGCCAGTAGTCCCTCACGGGGTTGGATAAATACGCAGTATTTT. Amino acid sequence: CASSPSRGWINTQYF. The rearrangement joins TRBV19 to TRBJ2-3, with a tentative D call TRBD2 (5 bases). V gave up 5 bases and J gave up 7 bases, with 19 bases separating them. In germline, CDR1 is LNHDA, CDR2 SQIVND (reference sequence). This CDR3 region has 15 residues.

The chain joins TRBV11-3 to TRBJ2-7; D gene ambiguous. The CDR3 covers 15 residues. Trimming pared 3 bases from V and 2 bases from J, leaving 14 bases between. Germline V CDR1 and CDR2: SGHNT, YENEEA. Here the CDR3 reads CASSFDSTKPYEQYF. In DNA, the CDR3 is TGTGCCAGCAGCTTCGACTCGACGAAACCCTACGAGCAGTACTTC.

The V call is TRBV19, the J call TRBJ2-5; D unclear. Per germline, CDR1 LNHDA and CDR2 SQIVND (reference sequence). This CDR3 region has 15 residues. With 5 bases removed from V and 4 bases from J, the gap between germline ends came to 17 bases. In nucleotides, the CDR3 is TGTGCCAGTAGTTCAGAGATCACCGCCAGAGAGACCCAGTACTTC. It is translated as CASSSEITARETQYF.

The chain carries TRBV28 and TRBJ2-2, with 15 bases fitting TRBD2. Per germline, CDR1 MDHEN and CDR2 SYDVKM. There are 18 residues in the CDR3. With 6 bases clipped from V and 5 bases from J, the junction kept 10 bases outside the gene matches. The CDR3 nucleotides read TGTGCCAGCAGAAGGGGGGGACTAGCGGGAGGAAGGACCGGGGAGCTGTTTTTT. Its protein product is CASRRGGLAGGRTGELFF. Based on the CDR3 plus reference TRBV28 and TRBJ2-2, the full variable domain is DVKVTQSSRYLVKRTGEKVFLECVQDMDHENMFWYRQDPGLGLRLIYFSYDVKMKEKGDIPEGYSVSREKKERFSLILESASTNQTSMYLCASRRGGLAGGRTGELFFGEGSRLTVL.

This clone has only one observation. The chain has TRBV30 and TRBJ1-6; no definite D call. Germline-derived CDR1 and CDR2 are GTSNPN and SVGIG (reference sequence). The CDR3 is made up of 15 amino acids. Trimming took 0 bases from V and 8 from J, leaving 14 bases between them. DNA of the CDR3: TGTGCCTGGAGTGTAGGCGGATACTTTGATTCACCCCTCCACTTT. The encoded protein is CAWSVGGYFDSPLHF.

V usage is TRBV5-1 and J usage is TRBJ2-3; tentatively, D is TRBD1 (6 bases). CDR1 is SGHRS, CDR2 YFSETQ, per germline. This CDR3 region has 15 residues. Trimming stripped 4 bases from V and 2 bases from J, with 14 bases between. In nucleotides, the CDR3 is TGCGCCAGCAGCGTGGGGACACATTTCACAGATACGCAGTATTTT. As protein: CASSVGTHFTDTQYF.

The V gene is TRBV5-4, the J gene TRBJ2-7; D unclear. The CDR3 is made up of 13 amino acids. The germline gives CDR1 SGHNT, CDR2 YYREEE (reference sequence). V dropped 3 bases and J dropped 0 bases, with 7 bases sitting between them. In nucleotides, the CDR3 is TGTGCCAGCAGCTCGACCCCCTCCTACGAGCAGTACTTC. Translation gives CASSSTPSYEQYF.

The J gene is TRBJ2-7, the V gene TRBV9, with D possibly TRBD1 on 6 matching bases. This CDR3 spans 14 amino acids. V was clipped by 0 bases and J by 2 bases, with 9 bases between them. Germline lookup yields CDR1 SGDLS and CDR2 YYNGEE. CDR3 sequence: CASSVGDTAYEQYF. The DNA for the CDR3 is TGTGCCAGCAGCGTAGGGGACACAGCCTACGAGCAGTACTTC.

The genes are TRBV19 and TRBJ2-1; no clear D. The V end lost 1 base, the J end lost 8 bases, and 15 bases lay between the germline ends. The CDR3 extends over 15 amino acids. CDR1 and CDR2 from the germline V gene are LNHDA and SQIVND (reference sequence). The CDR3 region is CASSIVPVIDDEQFF. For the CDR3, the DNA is TGTGCCAGTAGTATAGTCCCAGTAATAGATGATGAGCAGTTCTTC.

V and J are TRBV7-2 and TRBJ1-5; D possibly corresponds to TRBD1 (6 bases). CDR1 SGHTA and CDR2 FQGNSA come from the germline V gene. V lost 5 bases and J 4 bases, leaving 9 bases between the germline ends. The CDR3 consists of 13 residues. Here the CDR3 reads CASSPDRNQPQHF. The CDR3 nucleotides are TGTGCCAGCAGCCCAGACAGGAATCAGCCCCAGCATTTT.

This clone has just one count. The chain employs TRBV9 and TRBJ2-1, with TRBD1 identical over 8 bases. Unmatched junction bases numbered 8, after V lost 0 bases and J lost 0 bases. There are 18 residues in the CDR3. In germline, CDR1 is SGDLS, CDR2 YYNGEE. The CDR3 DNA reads TGTGCCAGCAGCGTAGGGCCCTCGGGACAGGTCTCCTACAATGAGCAGTTCTTC. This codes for CASSVGPSGQVSYNEQFF. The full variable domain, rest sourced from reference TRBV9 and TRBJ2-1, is DSGVTQTPKHLITATGQRVTLRCSPRSGDLSVYWYQQSLDQGLQFLIQYYNGEERAKGNILERFSAQQFPDLHSELNLSSLELGDSALYFCASSVGPSGQVSYNEQFFGPGTRLTVL.

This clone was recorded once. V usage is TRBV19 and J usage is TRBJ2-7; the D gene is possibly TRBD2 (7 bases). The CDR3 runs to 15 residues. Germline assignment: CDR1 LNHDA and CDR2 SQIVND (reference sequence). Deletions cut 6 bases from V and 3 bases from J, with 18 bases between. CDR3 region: CASSDARGANYEQYF. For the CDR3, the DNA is TGTGCCAGTAGCGATGCCCGGGGGGCAAACTACGAGCAGTACTTC.

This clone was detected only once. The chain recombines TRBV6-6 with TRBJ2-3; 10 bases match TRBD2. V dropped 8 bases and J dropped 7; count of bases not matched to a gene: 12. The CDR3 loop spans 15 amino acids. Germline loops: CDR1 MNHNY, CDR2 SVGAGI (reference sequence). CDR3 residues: CASSRSRGLANTQYF. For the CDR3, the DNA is TGTGCCAGCTCTCGCTCGAGGGGACTAGCGAATACGCAGTATTTT.

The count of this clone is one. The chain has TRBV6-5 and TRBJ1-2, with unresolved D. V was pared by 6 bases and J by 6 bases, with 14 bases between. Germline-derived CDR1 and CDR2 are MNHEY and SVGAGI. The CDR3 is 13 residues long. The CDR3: CASRQGISDGYTF. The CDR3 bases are TGTGCCAGCAGACAAGGGATCTCGGATGGCTACACCTTC.

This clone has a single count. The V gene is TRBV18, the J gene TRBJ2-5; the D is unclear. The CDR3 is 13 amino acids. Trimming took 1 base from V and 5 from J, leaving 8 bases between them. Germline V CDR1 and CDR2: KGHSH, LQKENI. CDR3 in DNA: TGTGCCAGCTCACCACAGGGTTGGGAGACCCAGTACTTC. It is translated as CASSPQGWETQYF.